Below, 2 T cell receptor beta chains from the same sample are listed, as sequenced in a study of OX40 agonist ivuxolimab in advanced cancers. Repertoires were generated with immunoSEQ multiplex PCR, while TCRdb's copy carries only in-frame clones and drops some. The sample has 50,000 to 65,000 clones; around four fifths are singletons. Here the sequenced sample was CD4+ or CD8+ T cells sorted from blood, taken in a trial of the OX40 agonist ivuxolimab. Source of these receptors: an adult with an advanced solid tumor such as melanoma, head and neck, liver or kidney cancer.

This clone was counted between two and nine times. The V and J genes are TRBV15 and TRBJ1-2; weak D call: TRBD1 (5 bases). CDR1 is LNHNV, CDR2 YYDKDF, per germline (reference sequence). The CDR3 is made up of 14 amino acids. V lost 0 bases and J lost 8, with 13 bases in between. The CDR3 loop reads CATSRDRELWGYTF. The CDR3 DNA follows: TGTGCCACCAGCAGAGACAGGGAATTGTGGGGCTACACCTTC.

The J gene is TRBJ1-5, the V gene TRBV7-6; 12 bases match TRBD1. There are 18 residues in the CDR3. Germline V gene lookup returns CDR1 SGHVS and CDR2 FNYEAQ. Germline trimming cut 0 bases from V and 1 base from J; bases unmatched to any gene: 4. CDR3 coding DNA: TGTGCCAGCAGCTTAGCTGGGACAGGGGGCTTAAGCAATCAGCCCCAGCATTTT. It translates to CASSLAGTGGLSNQPQHF.